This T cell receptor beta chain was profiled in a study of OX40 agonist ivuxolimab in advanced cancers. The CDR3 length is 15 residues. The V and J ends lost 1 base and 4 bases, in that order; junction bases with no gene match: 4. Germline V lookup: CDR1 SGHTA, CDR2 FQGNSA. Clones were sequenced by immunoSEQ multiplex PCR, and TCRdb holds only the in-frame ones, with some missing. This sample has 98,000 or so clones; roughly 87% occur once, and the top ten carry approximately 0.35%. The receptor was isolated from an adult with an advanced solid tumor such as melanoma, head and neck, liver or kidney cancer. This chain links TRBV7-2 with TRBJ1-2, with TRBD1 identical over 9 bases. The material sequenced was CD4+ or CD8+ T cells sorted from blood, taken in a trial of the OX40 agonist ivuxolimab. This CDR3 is CASSLEDRGFYGYTF. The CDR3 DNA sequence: TGTGCCAGCAGCTTAGAGGACAGGGGATTCTATGGCTACACCTTC.